The 12 T cell receptor beta chains below were found in one sample sequenced in a study of PD-L1 blockade in urothelial cancer. Sample time point: pretreatment peripheral blood. TCRdb's copy holds only in-frame clones and misses some; the assay was immunoSEQ multiplex PCR. The data show about 76,000 clones, almost 90% seen once. The specimen was PBMCs, collected around atezolizumab (anti-PD-L1) treatment. These receptors were collected from a man in his 70s with urothelial cancer.

The CDR3 protein is CASNPQGQGAGNTGELFF. The CDR3 region has the DNA TGTGCCAGCAATCCCCAGGGACAGGGGGCGGGAAACACCGGGGAGCTGTTTTTT. This chain links TRBV2 with TRBJ2-2; TRBD1 matches at 12 bases. Germline CDR1 SNHLY, CDR2 FYNNEI. V trimming: 7 bases; J trimming: 2 bases; junction bases outside the gene matches: 11. The CDR3 loop spans 18 amino acids.

The genes are TRBV28 and TRBJ2-6; no clear D. Trimming pared 0 bases from V and 0 bases from J, leaving 15 bases between. This CDR3 has 19 amino acids. Germline CDR1 reads MDHEN; CDR2 reads SYDVKM. CDR3 DNA: TGTGCCAGCAGTTTATGGAAACAGATAATTAGCTCTGGGGCCAACGTCCTGACTTTC. As protein: CASSLWKQIISSGANVLTF. Supplemented by reference TRBV28 and TRBJ2-6, the full variable domain reads DVKVTQSSRYLVKRTGEKVFLECVQDMDHENMFWYRQDPGLGLRLIYFSYDVKMKEKGDIPEGYSVSREKKERFSLILESASTNQTSMYLCASSLWKQIISSGANVLTFGAGSRLTVL.

The V and J genes are TRBV7-2 and TRBJ2-1; D call uncertain. Germline CDR1 reads SGHTA; CDR2 reads FQGNSA. The V gene lost 10 bases and the J gene lost 2 bases, with 9 bases spanning the gap. The CDR3 is 12 residues long. In DNA form, the CDR3 reads TGTGCCACCACAGCAACCTACAATGAGCAGTTCTTC. Translation gives CATTATYNEQFF.

This clone was recorded a few times. CDR3 DNA: TGTGCCTGGAGTGTACCCCAGATAACTGAAGCTTTCTTT. Its protein is CAWSVPQITEAFF. V usage is TRBV30 and J usage is TRBJ1-1; D gene ambiguous. The V and J ends lost 0 bases and 5 bases respectively, with 10 bases between them. The CDR3 spans 13 residues. Germline V gives CDR1 GTSNPN, CDR2 SVGIG (reference sequence).

This rearrangement joins TRBV5-1 to TRBJ1-4; 7 bases align to TRBD1. The ends lost 0 bases at V and 2 bases at J; junction bases unmatched: 4. Germline values: CDR1 SGHRS, CDR2 YFSETQ. This CDR3 is 16 amino acids long. In DNA, the CDR3 is TGCGCCAGCAGCTTGGCCCCAGGGGGGACTAATGAAAAACTGTTTTTT. Protein: CASSLAPGGTNEKLFF.

The rearrangement uses TRBV6-5 and TRBJ1-1; tentatively, D is TRBD1 (5 bases). CDR1 MNHEY and CDR2 SVGAGI come from the germline V gene. The CDR3 length is 14 residues. V dropped 2 bases and J dropped 8 bases, with 15 bases sitting between them. CDR3 DNA sequence: TGTGCCAGCAGTTACACGGTAGACAGTTGGGAAGCTTTCTTT. Protein product: CASSYTVDSWEAFF.

This chain joins TRBV18 and TRBJ1-5; D might be TRBD1 (6 bases). CDR1 KGHSH and CDR2 LQKENI come from the germline V gene. The CDR3 has 14 residues. V dropped 6 bases and J dropped 6 bases, with 15 bases sitting between them. CDR3 amino acids: CASSLRQVFQPQHF. In DNA, the CDR3 is TGTGCCAGCTCCCTAAGACAGGTTTTTCAGCCCCAGCATTTT.

The CDR3 protein is CASSLGTDGTYEQYF. CDR3 DNA sequence: TGTGCCAGCAGCCTCGGGACAGATGGGACCTACGAGCAGTACTTC. The chain employs TRBV7-9 and TRBJ2-7, with 7 bases lining up with TRBD1. CDR3 length: 15 residues. J was trimmed by 2 bases and V by 5 bases; bases with no gene match: 9. Germline assignment: CDR1 SEHNR and CDR2 FQNEAQ (reference sequence).

The genes are TRBV5-1 and TRBJ2-2; possible D gene TRBD2, 6 bases. The CDR3 runs to 16 residues. Germline V gene data show CDR1 as SGHRS and CDR2 as YFSETQ. V was cut by 0 bases and J by 3 bases, with 12 bases left in between. CDR3 sequence: CASSLDLSGDTGELFF. In DNA, the CDR3 is TGCGCCAGCAGCTTGGATCTTAGCGGAGACACCGGGGAGCTGTTTTTT. The whole variable domain, remainder taken from reference TRBV5-1 and TRBJ2-2, is KAGVTQTPRYLIKTRGQQVTLSCSPISGHRSVSWYQQTPGQGLQFLFEYFSETQRNKGNFPGRFSGRQFSNSRSEMNVSTLELGDSALYLCASSLDLSGDTGELFFGEGSRLTVL.

This clone was observed a few times. V and J are TRBV29-1 and TRBJ1-3; D is unresolved. With 7 bases removed from V and 0 bases from J, the gap between germline ends came to 13 bases. CDR3 length equals 14 residues. In germline, CDR1 is SQVTM, CDR2 ANQGSEA. CDR3 sequence (DNA): TGCAGCGCCGAACTGGAGGGCTCTGGAAACACCATATATTTT. The encoded protein is CSAELEGSGNTIYF.

The rearrangement joins TRBV6-5 to TRBJ1-1; maybe TRBD1 (6 bases). This CDR3 comprises 13 residues. The V gene lost 6 bases and the J gene lost 6 bases, with 14 bases spanning the gap. The germline V gene has CDR1 MNHEY and CDR2 SVGAGI. CDR3 loop: CASRLQGSSEAFF. The CDR3, as DNA: TGTGCCAGCAGGTTACAGGGATCGTCTGAAGCTTTCTTT.

This clone was picked up a small number of times. The chain recombines TRBV2 with TRBJ2-3; possible D gene TRBD2, 6 bases. Germline lookup yields CDR1 SNHLY and CDR2 FYNNEI. V shed 2 bases and J shed 4 bases, with 10 bases lying between them. The CDR3 spans 14 residues. This CDR3 reads CASSEYGRADTQYF. The CDR3 DNA reads TGTGCCAGCAGTGAATACGGGAGAGCAGATACGCAGTATTTT.